The 25 T cell receptor beta chains presented below share a single source sample, sequenced in a study of T cell responses to AZD1222 COVID-19 vaccine. The method was immunoSEQ multiplex PCR; TCRdb's version includes in-frame clones alone and lacks a portion of them. The sample has about 140,000 clones, roughly 90% seen once. The specimen was peripheral blood, collected on day 0 of AZD1222 vaccination. The receptors come from an adult in good health.

The V call is TRBV21-1, the J call TRBJ1-5. TRBV21-1 is assigned pseudogene status. The CDR3 sequence is 16 residues long. CDR3 DNA: TGTGCCAGCAGCCTCCCAGGACCCCCCAGCAGGCAGCCCCAGCATTTT. It encodes CASSLPGPPSRQPQHF.

The V gene is TRBV28, the J gene TRBJ2-5; tentatively, D is TRBD1 (7 bases). The V gene's germline CDR1 is MDHEN and CDR2 SYDVKM. Trimming removed 5 bases from V and 7 bases from J, with 26 bases in between. This CDR3 contains 17 residues. The CDR3 coding sequence is TGTGCCAGCAGTACCAATCGGGGGACAGTGGGGCTTGGGACCCAGTACTTC. Residues: CASSTNRGTVGLGTQYF.

V and J are TRBV5-5 and TRBJ1-1; TRBD1 is a possible D gene (5 bases). Germline CDR1 is SGHKS and CDR2 is YYEKEE (reference sequence). Trimming shortened V by 5 bases and J by 2 bases, and 16 bases separated the two germline ends. This CDR3 region has 15 residues. DNA for the CDR3: TGTGCCAGCAGACGAGAGGGAGGGACTAACACTGAAGCTTTCTTT. This codes for CASRREGGTNTEAFF.

Only one count was recorded for this clone. The J gene is TRBJ1-3, the V gene TRBV5-1, with D hard to call. CDR3 length equals 17 residues. CDR1 is SGHRS, CDR2 YFSETQ, per germline. Trimming cost V 0 bases and J 0 bases, with 13 bases left between them. The CDR3 region has the DNA TGCGCCAGCAGCTTGGTGCCGGCAGAGAACTCTGGAAACACCATATATTTT. This encodes CASSLVPAENSGNTIYF.

The gene calls are TRBV7-2 and TRBJ2-1, with TRBD1 identical over 7 bases. The trim removed 1 base at V and 9 bases at J, leaving 3 bases unmatched. CDR3 length equals 13 residues. The germline V gene has CDR1 SGHTA and CDR2 FQGNSA. CDR3 coding DNA: TGTGCCAGCAGCTTAGTAGGGGGCCCTGAGCAGTTCTTC. It is translated as CASSLVGGPEQFF.

The chain links TRBV10-3 to TRBJ2-1, with D possibly being TRBD1 or TRBD2 (5 bases each). Trimming removed 0 bases at V and 5 bases at J, with 11 bases between. The germline CDR1 and CDR2 sequences are ENHRY and SYGVKD. The CDR3 length is 15 residues. The CDR3, as DNA: TGTGCCATCAGTGAGTCAAGCTCGGGGCACAATGAGCAGTTCTTC. It codes for CAISESSSGHNEQFF.

The CDR3 protein is CSASGGGYGYTF. The CDR3, as DNA: TGCAGCGCATCGGGGGGAGGCTATGGCTACACCTTC. This chain joins TRBV29-1 and TRBJ1-2, with a tentative D call TRBD1 (5 bases). CDR1 and CDR2 (germline): SQVTM, ANQGSEA. V was pared by 7 bases and J by 4 bases, with 13 bases between. The CDR3 loop spans 12 amino acids.

The V and J genes are TRBV20-1 and TRBJ2-5, with D unclear. V was trimmed by 0 bases and J by 7 bases, leaving 6 bases between them. CDR1 and CDR2 from the germline V gene are DFQATT and SNEGSKA (reference sequence). The CDR3 loop spans 11 amino acids. This chain's CDR3 is CSARDRGTQYF. For the CDR3, the DNA is TGCAGTGCTAGAGATCGAGGGACCCAGTACTTC.

V usage is TRBV27 and J usage is TRBJ1-2, with 7 bases aligning to TRBD1. V shed 3 bases and J 4 bases; nucleotides not matched to a gene: 5. The length of the CDR3 is 14 residues. Per the germline V gene, CDR1 is MNHEY and CDR2 is SMNVEV (reference sequence). CDR3 DNA: TGTGCCAGCAGTTTCCAGGGGGGAACCTATGGCTACACCTTC. This translates into CASSFQGGTYGYTF.

The CDR3, as DNA: TGTGCCAGCAGCTTTGGTGACAGTGAAGCTTTCTTT. Translating it yields CASSFGDSEAFF. The V gene is TRBV5-6, the J gene TRBJ1-1; possibly TRBD1 for D (5 bases). Trimming stripped 2 bases from V and 7 bases from J, with 9 bases between. The CDR3 length is 12 residues. Per germline, CDR1 SGHDT and CDR2 YYEEEE. The variable domain in full, with the rest retrieved from reference TRBV5-6 and TRBJ1-1, is DAGVTQSPTHLIKTRGQQVTLRCSPKSGHDTVSWYQQALGQGPQFIFQYYEEEERQRGNFPDRFSGHQFPNYSSELNVNALLLGDSALYLCASSFGDSEAFFGQGTRLTVV.

The J gene is TRBJ2-1, the V gene TRBV4-1, with a weak D call TRBD2 (5 bases). With 1 base removed from V and 8 bases from J, the gap between germline ends came to 15 bases. CDR1 and CDR2 from the germline V gene are MGHRA and YSYEKL. The CDR3 is 15 residues long. The chain's CDR3 is CASSQAHNGVDEQFF. The CDR3 coding sequence is TGCGCCAGCAGCCAAGCCCACAACGGGGTCGATGAGCAGTTCTTC.

The chain employs TRBV19 and TRBJ1-5; D unclear. CDR3 length equals 15 residues. Germline CDR1 reads LNHDA; CDR2 reads SQIVND (reference sequence). The V end lost 3 bases, the J end lost 0 bases, and 9 bases lay between the germline ends. CDR3 amino acids: CASSIVGDSNQPQHF. CDR3 coding DNA: TGTGCCAGTAGTATCGTTGGAGATAGCAATCAGCCCCAGCATTTT.

This chain links TRBV2 with TRBJ1-5; weak D call: TRBD1 (5 bases). CDR3 size: 15 residues. Trimming took 3 bases from V and 6 from J, leaving 15 bases between them. The germline V gene has CDR1 SNHLY and CDR2 FYNNEI. Here the CDR3 reads CASSENNRKAQPQHF. CDR3 DNA: TGTGCCAGCAGTGAGAATAACAGGAAGGCTCAGCCCCAGCATTTT.

This chain joins TRBV29-1 and TRBJ2-1; 10 nucleotides agree with TRBD1. The CDR3 contains 14 residues. Germline CDR1 reads SQVTM; CDR2 reads ANQGSEA. The V segment lost 6 bases and the J segment 4 bases; nucleotides outside the gene matches: 6. The CDR3 region is CSVADRGQYNEQFF. The CDR3 coding sequence is TGCAGCGTGGCTGACAGGGGGCAATACAATGAGCAGTTCTTC.

J is TRBJ1-2 and V is TRBV12-3 or TRBV12-4; 7 positions agree with TRBD1. V gave up 7 bases and J gave up 7 bases; unmatched junction bases: 9. The CDR3 is 13 amino acids. DNA for the CDR3: TGTGCCAGCACCCTCGGGAGGGGGCTTGGCTACACCTTC. Its protein is CASTLGRGLGYTF.

The genes are TRBV5-1 and TRBJ2-5; 10 bases line up with TRBD2. The CDR3 covers 16 residues. V trimming: 0 bases; J trimming: 3 bases; junction bases outside the gene matches: 5. The germline V gene encodes CDR1 SGHRS and CDR2 YFSETQ. The CDR3 DNA reads TGCGCCAGCAGCTTGGTGCCTAGCGGGGGCGAAGAGACCCAGTACTTC. Translation gives CASSLVPSGGEETQYF. The complete variable domain, with remaining parts taken from reference TRBV5-1 and TRBJ2-5, reads KAGVTQTPRYLIKTRGQQVTLSCSPISGHRSVSWYQQTPGQGLQFLFEYFSETQRNKGNFPGRFSGRQFSNSRSEMNVSTLELGDSALYLCASSLVPSGGEETQYFGPGTRLLVL.

The chain joins TRBV7-3 to TRBJ1-4; 10 bases are shared with TRBD1. CDR3 size: 15 residues. Germline CDR1 SGHTA, CDR2 FQGTGA. The V and J ends lost 5 bases and 6 bases, in that order; junction bases with no gene match: 6. DNA for the CDR3: TGTGCCAGCAGCGTACCCGGGACAGGGGATGAAAAACTGTTTTTT. Its protein is CASSVPGTGDEKLFF.

In this sample, this clone turned up once. This chain connects TRBV30 to TRBJ1-5; D is perhaps TRBD1 (5 bases). The germline CDR1 and CDR2 sequences are GTSNPN and SVGIG (reference sequence). The CDR3 runs 15 residues. Trimming took off 0 bases at V and 2 bases at J, with 11 bases between the two ends. The CDR3 DNA reads as TGTGCCTGGAGTGTAGCAGGGCTTGGCAATCAGCCCCAGCATTTT. This codes for CAWSVAGLGNQPQHF.

The chain carries TRBV19 and TRBJ1-1; tentative D call: TRBD1 (5 bases). CDR1 and CDR2 (germline): LNHDA, SQIVND (reference sequence). CDR3 length equals 15 residues. V dropped 4 bases and J dropped 7 bases, with 19 bases sitting between them. CDR3 bases: TGTGCCAGTAGTAATCCGGCCAGGGTTTACGGTGAAGCTTTCTTT. This sequence encodes CASSNPARVYGEAFF.

The V call is TRBV7-9, the J call TRBJ2-1, with 7 bases identical to TRBD2. From germline, CDR1 is SEHNR and CDR2 FQNEAQ (reference sequence). With 2 bases clipped from V and 9 bases from J, the junction kept 16 bases outside the gene matches. The CDR3 has 17 amino acids. The CDR3 sequence is CASSLFLAGVWQTEQFF. CDR3 sequence (DNA): TGTGCCAGCAGCTTATTTTTGGCGGGAGTGTGGCAAACTGAGCAGTTCTTC.

This clone has just a few counts. This sequence joins TRBV6-1 and TRBJ1-2; 8 nucleotides align to TRBD1. Germline V gene sequence: CDR1 MNHNS, CDR2 SASEGT. The CDR3 totals 14 residues. Losses at the gene ends were 3 bases for V and 8 bases for J; bases not matched to a gene: 8. CDR3: CASSEVGQVAGYTF. For the CDR3, the DNA is TGTGCCAGCAGTGAGGTGGGACAGGTGGCGGGCTACACCTTC.

The CDR3: CASSLSSRNEQFF. CDR3 DNA sequence: TGTGCCAGCAGTTTATCCTCGAGGAATGAGCAGTTCTTC. The V and J genes are TRBV27 and TRBJ2-1; the D is unclear. This CDR3 is built from 13 residues. Trimming left V 0 bases short and J 7 bases short, with 7 bases between. Germline V CDR1 and CDR2: MNHEY, SMNVEV (reference sequence).

This chain links TRBV11-3 with TRBJ1-5, with D unresolved. Germline V gives CDR1 SGHNT, CDR2 YENEEA. The CDR3 sequence is 14 residues long. The V end lost 7 bases, the J end lost 3 bases, and 13 bases lay between the germline ends. The CDR3 is CASTPRMINQPQHF. The CDR3 bases are TGTGCCAGCACCCCAAGGATGATCAATCAGCCCCAGCATTTT.

The V call is TRBV7-8, the J call TRBJ1-1; the D gene is possibly TRBD1 (6 bases). Germline V gene lookup returns CDR1 SGHVS and CDR2 FQNEAQ. This CDR3 spans 15 amino acids. Trimming cost V 0 bases and J 0 bases, with 8 bases left between them. DNA of the CDR3: TGTGCCAGCAGCTTAGCACAGGGCGTGAACACTGAAGCTTTCTTT. This encodes CASSLAQGVNTEAFF.

The chain employs TRBV7-2 and TRBJ1-2; weak D call: TRBD1 (5 bases). CDR3 length equals 15 residues. V gave up 5 bases and J gave up 8 bases, with 21 bases separating them. CDR1 SGHTA and CDR2 FQGNSA come from the germline V gene. The CDR3 reads CASSRDSFPTSGYTF. Written as DNA, the CDR3 is TGTGCCAGCAGCCGCGACAGTTTTCCTACCTCGGGCTACACCTTC. The full variable domain, its missing parts supplied by reference TRBV7-2 and TRBJ1-2, is GAGVSQSPSNKVTEKGKDVELRCDPISGHTALYWYRQSLGQGLEFLIYFQGNSAPDKSGLPSDRFSAERTGGSVSTLTIQRTQQEDSAVYLCASSRDSFPTSGYTFGSGTRLTVV.